A selection of T cell receptor beta chains follows, all from one sample in a study of shared clonotypes between healthy human individuals. TCRdb's table, derived via immunoSEQ multiplex PCR, lists solely in-frame clones and lacks some. Among roughly 1,500,000 clones listed, approximately 98.5% were seen once. The sequencing input was naive CD4+ T cells sorted from blood. These receptors came from a man aged 25 to 45 in good health. Both conserved end residues are trimmed from each CDR3.

j_call v_call cdr3_aa
TRBJ2-7 TRBV18 ASSSTGNDYEQY
TRBJ1-5 TRBV7-8 ASSSRDGKNQPQH
TRBJ2-3 TRBV19 ASQHRRDTDTQY
TRBJ1-2 TRBV25-1 ASSEAAGSGYT
TRBJ2-5 TRBV5-1 ASSLTGSQETQY
TRBJ2-3 TRBV13 ASSRTGSFHMASGHFEDTQY
TRBJ1-4 TRBV9 ASSAPGTAALF
TRBJ1-4 TRBV7-7 ASSRNPGIDEKLF
TRBJ1-2 TRBV10-3 AISDSDRGHGYT
TRBJ2-5 TRBV18 ASSPLLGTGAGGHETQY
TRBJ2-3 TRBV5-4 ASSPGGWSHNLGAQY
TRBJ1-3 TRBV27 ASSLFAPFQGPSSGNTIY
TRBJ2-1 TRBV10-3 AIRGVGVAGGPSSYNEQF
TRBJ2-5 TRBV18 ASSPLPYNKETQY
TRBJ2-7 TRBV27 ASSWPDRSYEQY
TRBJ2-2 TRBV10-3 AIPGQITGELF
TRBJ1-3 TRBV2 ASSARAASGNTIY
TRBJ2-7 TRBV25-1 ASRSSKRSSYEQY
TRBJ2-7 TRBV21-1 ASESYEQY
TRBJ2-7 TRBV5-1 ASSLQGQGEQY
TRBJ2-1 TRBV19 ASSPGAGNGLNEQF
TRBJ2-7 TRBV9 ASSVGAAGYEQY
TRBJ2-7 TRBV30 AWSEWPKGEQY
TRBJ2-2 TRBV5-1 ASSPLSQANTGELF
TRBJ2-7 TRBV7-2 ASSLALAYSYEQY
TRBJ2-3 TRBV23-1 ATQRQGARTDTQY
TRBJ2-1 TRBV9 ASSVRRDNEQF
TRBJ2-7 TRBV5-1 ASSGQPYEQY
TRBJ2-1 TRBV10-2 ASSEPNLADLLNEQF
TRBJ2-5 TRBV28 ASSFGETQY
TRBJ2-4 TRBV29-1 SVDAGGAGIQY
TRBJ2-2 TRBV19 ASSRTGRSLTNTGELF
TRBJ2-2 TRBV5-1 ASSSARGNTGELF
TRBJ2-7 TRBV2 ASMGGLAGFEQY
TRBJ2-7 TRBV30 AWSLPPLHVY
TRBJ2-7 TRBV11-2 ASSLSTTSGVSYEQY
TRBJ2-7 TRBV5-4 ASSRGAPGEQY
TRBJ2-7 TRBV4-2 ASSREQGARWYEQY
TRBJ1-1 TRBV30 AWGRQGADKAF
TRBJ1-1 TRBV6-5 ASGMAPEVSTEAF
TRBJ2-1 TRBV5-6 ASSRELLAVNNEQF